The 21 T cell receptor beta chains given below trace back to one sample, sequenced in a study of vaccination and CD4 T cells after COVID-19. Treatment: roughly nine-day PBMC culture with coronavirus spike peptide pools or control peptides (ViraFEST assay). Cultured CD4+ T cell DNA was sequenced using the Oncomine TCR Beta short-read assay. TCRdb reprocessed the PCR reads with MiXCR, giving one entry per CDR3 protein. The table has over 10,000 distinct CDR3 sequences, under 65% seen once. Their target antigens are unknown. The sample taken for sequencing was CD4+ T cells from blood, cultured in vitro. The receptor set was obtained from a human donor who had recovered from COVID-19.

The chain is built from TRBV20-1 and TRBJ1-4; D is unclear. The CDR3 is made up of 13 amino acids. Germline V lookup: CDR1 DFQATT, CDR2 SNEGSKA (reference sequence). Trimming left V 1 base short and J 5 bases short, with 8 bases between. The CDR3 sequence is CSARATQNEKLFF. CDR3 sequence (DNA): TGCAGTGCTAGAGCCACGCAGAATGAAAAACTGTTTTTT.

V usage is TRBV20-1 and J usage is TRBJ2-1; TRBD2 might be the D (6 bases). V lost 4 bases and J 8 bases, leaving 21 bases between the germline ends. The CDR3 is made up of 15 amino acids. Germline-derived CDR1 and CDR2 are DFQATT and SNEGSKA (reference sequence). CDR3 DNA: TGCAGTGCTATTTCTCGGGTCGGGGGATCCCATGAGCAGTTCTTC. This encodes CSAISRVGGSHEQFF.

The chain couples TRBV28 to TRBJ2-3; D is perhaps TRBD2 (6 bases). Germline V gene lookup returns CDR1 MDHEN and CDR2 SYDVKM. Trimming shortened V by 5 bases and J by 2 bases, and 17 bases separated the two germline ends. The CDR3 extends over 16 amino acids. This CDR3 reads CASSPSGAQNTDTQYF. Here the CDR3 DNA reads TGTGCCAGCAGTCCTTCGGGAGCGCAGAACACAGATACGCAGTATTTT.

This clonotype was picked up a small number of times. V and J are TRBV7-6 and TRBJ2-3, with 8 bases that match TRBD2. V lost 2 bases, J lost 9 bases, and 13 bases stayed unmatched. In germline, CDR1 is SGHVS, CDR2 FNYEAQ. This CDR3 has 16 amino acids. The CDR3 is CASSLPPAGAQGTQYF. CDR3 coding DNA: TGTGCCAGCAGCTTACCCCCAGCGGGGGCCCAAGGCACGCAGTATTTT.

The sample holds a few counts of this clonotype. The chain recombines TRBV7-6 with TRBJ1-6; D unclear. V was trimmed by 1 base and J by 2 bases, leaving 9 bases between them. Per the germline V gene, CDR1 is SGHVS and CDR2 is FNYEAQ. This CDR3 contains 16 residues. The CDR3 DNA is TGTGCCAGCAGCTTAGGGGGAGTGCCCTATAATTCACCCCTCCACTTT. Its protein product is CASSLGGVPYNSPLHF. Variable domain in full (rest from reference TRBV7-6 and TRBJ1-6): GAGVSQSPRYKVTKRGQDVALRCDPISGHVSLYWYRQALGQGPEFLTYFNYEAQQDKSGLPNDRFSAERPEGSISTLTIQRTEQRDSAMYRCASSLGGVPYNSPLHFGNGTRLTVT.

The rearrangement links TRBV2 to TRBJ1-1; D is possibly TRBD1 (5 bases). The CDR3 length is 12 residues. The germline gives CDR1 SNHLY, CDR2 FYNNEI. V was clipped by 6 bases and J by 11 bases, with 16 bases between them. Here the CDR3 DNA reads TGTGCCAGCAGGGAAAGGGGTATGAGGGCTTTCTTT. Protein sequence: CASRERGMRAFF.

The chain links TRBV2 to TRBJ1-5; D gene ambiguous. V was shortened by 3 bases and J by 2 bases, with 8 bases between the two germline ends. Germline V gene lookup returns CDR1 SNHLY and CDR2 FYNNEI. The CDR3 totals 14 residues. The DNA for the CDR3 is TGTGCCAGCAGTGAGTCCGGGGGCAATCAGCCCCAGCATTTT. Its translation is CASSESGGNQPQHF.

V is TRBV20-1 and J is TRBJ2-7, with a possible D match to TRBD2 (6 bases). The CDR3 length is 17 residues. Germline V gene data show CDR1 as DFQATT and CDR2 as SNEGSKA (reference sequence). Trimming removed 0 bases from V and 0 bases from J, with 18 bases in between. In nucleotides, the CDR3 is TGCAGTGCTAGAGACCTTAGACGGGACTCTGACTCCTACGAGCAGTACTTC. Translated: CSARDLRRDSDSYEQYF.

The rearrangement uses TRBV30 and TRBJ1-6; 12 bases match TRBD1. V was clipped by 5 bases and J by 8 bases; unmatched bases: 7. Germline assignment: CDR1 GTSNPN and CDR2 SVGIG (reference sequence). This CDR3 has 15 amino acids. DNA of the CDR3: TGTGCCTGGGACTCGGGACAGGGGGCCGATTCACCCCTCCACTTT. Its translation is CAWDSGQGADSPLHF.

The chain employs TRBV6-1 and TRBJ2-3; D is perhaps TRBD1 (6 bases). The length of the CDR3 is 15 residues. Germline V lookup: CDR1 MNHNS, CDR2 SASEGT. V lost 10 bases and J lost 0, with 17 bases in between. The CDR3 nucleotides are TGTGCCACCCTAGGACAGTCTAGGAGCACAGATACGCAGTATTTT. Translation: CATLGQSRSTDTQYF.

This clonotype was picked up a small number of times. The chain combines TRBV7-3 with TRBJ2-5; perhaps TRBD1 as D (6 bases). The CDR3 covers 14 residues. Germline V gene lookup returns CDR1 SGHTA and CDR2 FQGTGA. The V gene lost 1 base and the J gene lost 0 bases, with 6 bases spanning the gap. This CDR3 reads CASSLRDNQETQYF. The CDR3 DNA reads TGTGCCAGCAGCTTAAGGGACAACCAAGAGACCCAGTACTTC.

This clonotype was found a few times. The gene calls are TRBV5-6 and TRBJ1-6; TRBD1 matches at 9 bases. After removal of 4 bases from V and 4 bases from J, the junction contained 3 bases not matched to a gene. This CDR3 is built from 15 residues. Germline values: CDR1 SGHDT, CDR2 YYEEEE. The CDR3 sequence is CASSPGTGYNSPLHF. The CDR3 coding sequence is TGTGCCAGCAGCCCCGGGACAGGGTATAATTCACCCCTCCACTTT.

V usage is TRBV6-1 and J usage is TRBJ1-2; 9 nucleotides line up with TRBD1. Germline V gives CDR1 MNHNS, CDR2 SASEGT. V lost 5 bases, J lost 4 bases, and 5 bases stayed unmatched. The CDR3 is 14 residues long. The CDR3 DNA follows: TGTGCCAGCAGTCGGACAGGGGTCATCTATGGCTACACCTTC. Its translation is CASSRTGVIYGYTF.

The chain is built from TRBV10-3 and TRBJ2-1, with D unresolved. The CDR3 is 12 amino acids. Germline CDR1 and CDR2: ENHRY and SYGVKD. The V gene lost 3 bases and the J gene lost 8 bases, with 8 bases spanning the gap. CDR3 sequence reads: CAISERQDEQFF. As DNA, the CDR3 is TGTGCCATCAGTGAACGGCAAGATGAGCAGTTCTTC.

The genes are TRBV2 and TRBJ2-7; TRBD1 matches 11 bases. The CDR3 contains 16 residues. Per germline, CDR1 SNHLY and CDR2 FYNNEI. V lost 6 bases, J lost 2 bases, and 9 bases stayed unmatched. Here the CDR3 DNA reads TGTGCCAGCAGATTGGACAGGGGGCGTCCTGCCTACGAGCAGTACTTC. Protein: CASRLDRGRPAYEQYF. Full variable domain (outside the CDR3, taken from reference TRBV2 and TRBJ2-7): EPEVTQTPSHQVTQMGQEVILRCVPISNHLYFYWYRQILGQKVEFLVSFYNNEISEKSEIFDDQFSVERPDGSNFTLKIRSTKLEDSAMYFCASRLDRGRPAYEQYFGPGTRLTVT.

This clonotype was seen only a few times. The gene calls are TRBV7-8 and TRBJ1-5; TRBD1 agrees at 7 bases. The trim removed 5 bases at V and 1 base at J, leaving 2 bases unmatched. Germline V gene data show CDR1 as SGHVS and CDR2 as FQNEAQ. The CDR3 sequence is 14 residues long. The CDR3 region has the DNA TGTGCCAGCAGCCCAGGGGGGAGCAATCAGCCCCAGCATTTT. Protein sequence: CASSPGGSNQPQHF.

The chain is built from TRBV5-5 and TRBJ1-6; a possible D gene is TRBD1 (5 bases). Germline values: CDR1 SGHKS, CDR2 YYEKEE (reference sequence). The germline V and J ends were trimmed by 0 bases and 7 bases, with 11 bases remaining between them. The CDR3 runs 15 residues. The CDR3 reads CASSLVGAENSPLHF. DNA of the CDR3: TGTGCCAGCAGCTTGGTCGGGGCTGAGAATTCACCCCTCCACTTT.

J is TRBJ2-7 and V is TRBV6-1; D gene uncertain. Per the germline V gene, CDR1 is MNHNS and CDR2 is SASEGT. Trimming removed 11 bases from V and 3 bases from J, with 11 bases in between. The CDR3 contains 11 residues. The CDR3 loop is CAAGHLYEQYF. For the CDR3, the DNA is TGTGCCGCCGGGCATCTCTACGAGCAGTACTTC.

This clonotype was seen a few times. The CDR3 sequence is CASSPYSPTNTGELFF. CDR3 nucleotides: TGTGCCAGCAGTCCCTATTCCCCCACGAACACCGGGGAGCTGTTTTTT. This chain links TRBV12-3 or TRBV12-4 with TRBJ2-2; D is unresolved. Trimming left V 5 bases short and J 0 bases short, with 13 bases between. The CDR3 is 16 residues long.

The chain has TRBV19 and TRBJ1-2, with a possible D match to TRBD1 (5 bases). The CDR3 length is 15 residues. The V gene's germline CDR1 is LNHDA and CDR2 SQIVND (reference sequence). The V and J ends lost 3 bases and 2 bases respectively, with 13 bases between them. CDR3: CASSIQSGKNYGYTF. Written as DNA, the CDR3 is TGTGCCAGTAGTATTCAATCAGGGAAGAACTATGGCTACACCTTC.

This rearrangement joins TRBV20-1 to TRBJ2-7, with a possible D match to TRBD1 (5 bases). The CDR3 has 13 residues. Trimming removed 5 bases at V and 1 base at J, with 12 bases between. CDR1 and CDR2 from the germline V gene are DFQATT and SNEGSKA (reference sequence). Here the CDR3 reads CSARAGYSYEQYF. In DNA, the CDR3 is TGCAGTGCTCGGGCAGGGTATTCCTACGAGCAGTACTTC.